These 12 T cell receptor beta chains came from one sample sequenced in a study of blood T cells in healthy people across ages. Through a sample-barcoded 5' primer and a J-beta primer mix, a second PCR was run for roughly 6 to 11 cycles. TCRdb recomputed calls from the 5' RACE reads with MiXCR, one row per CDR3 protein. The sample shows approximately 690,000 distinct CDR3 sequences, around three fifths of them seen only once. The specimen was blood. The receptors were sampled from a man aged 55 to 69 in good health.

The gene calls are TRBV3-1 and TRBJ2-3; D remains unclear. V lost 0 bases to trimming and J lost 0 bases, with 13 bases between them. Germline V gene data show CDR1 as LGHDT and CDR2 as YNNKEL (reference sequence). This CDR3 has 17 amino acids. For the CDR3, the DNA is TGTGCCAGCAGCCAAGATCCCCCGGGTGCTAGCACAGATACGCAGTATTTT. Translation gives CASSQDPPGASTDTQYF.

The chain combines TRBV20-1 with TRBJ1-5; 9 positions agree with TRBD1. Germline loops: CDR1 DFQATT, CDR2 SNEGSKA (reference sequence). V trimming: 5 bases; J trimming: 4 bases; junction bases outside the gene matches: 6. The CDR3 sequence is 14 residues long. The CDR3 nucleotides read TGCAGTGCTGAGGCCGGACAGGGGAATCAGCCCCAGCATTTT. It translates to CSAEAGQGNQPQHF.

A single count supports this clonotype. The V gene is TRBV21-1, the J gene TRBJ1-4; TRBD1, the D gene given by the table, was not confirmed from the DNA. TRBV21-1 represents a pseudogene. There are 16 residues in the CDR3. DNA for the CDR3: TGTGCCAGCAGCCCCTGGACGGAGGGGAACAATGAAAAACTGTTTTTT. Residues: CASSPWTEGNNEKLFF.

In this sample, this clonotype turned up many times. At one of its ends the junction is not consistent with the germline gene, which may arise from a read error. J is TRBJ2-6 and V is TRBV5-1, with D possibly being TRBD1 (5 bases). This CDR3 has 15 amino acids. Germline V gene sequence: CDR1 SGHRS, CDR2 YFSETQ. As DNA, the CDR3 is TGTGCCAGCAGCCTTGACAGCTCTGGGGCCAACGTCCTGACTTTC. This translates into CASSLDSSGANVLTF.

The chain couples TRBV6-5 to TRBJ2-5; D unresolved. The CDR3 runs 13 residues. The V gene lost 6 bases and the J gene lost 0 bases, with 8 bases spanning the gap. Germline assignment: CDR1 MNHEY and CDR2 SVGAGI. CDR3 protein: CASRLGNQETQYF. The DNA of the CDR3 is TGTGCCAGCAGACTGGGGAACCAAGAGACCCAGTACTTC.

The J gene is TRBJ1-5, the V gene TRBV28, with D maybe TRBD1 (6 bases). Deletions cut 2 bases from V and 4 bases from J, with 9 bases between. Per germline, CDR1 MDHEN and CDR2 SYDVKM. The CDR3 length is 14 residues. The CDR3 bases are TGTGCCAGCAGTTTACTCAGGGGTAATCAGCCCCAGCATTTT. This sequence encodes CASSLLRGNQPQHF. Combining the CDR3 with reference TRBV28 and TRBJ1-5 gives the whole variable domain DVKVTQSSRYLVKRTGEKVFLECVQDMDHENMFWYRQDPGLGLRLIYFSYDVKMKEKGDIPEGYSVSREKKERFSLILESASTNQTSMYLCASSLLRGNQPQHFGDGTRLSIL.

In this sample, this clonotype turned up a few times. The chain couples TRBV27 to TRBJ2-7, with D tentatively TRBD2 (6 bases). The CDR3 sequence is 16 residues long. Trimming stripped 4 bases from V and 0 bases from J, with 16 bases between. The germline CDR1 and CDR2 sequences are MNHEY and SMNVEV (reference sequence). The CDR3, as DNA: TGTGCCAGCAGTTCCCCCTTGGGGGGTGGCTCCTACGAGCAGTACTTC. Its protein product is CASSSPLGGGSYEQYF.

V is TRBV5-1 and J is TRBJ2-7, with TRBD2 matching 10 bases. V dropped 2 bases and J dropped 3; count of bases not matched to a gene: 5. Germline V gene data show CDR1 as SGHRS and CDR2 as YFSETQ. The CDR3 length is 15 residues. The CDR3 coding sequence is TGCGCCAGCAGCTTTGGTGGGACTAGCGACTACGAGCAGTACTTC. It encodes CASSFGGTSDYEQYF.

Concerning this clonotype: A much bigger clone sits one base away, suggesting this may be a read error. The rearrangement links TRBV7-2 to TRBJ2-5; D unclear. Germline V gene data show CDR1 as SGHTA and CDR2 as FQGNSA. The CDR3 loop spans 16 amino acids. CDR3 loop: CAGSLFSYVGQETQYF. The CDR3 nucleotides read TGTGCCGGCAGCTTATTTTCTTACGTGGGACAAGAGACCCAGTACTTC.

This clonotype was recorded a few times. The V gene is TRBV11-3, the J gene TRBJ2-4; 8 nucleotides align to TRBD2. This CDR3 region has 13 residues. Per the germline V gene, CDR1 is SGHNT and CDR2 is YENEEA. V lost 5 bases and J lost 11; bases outside the gene matches: 8. The CDR3 loop reads CASSPVDGGVQYF. In nucleotides, the CDR3 is TGTGCCAGCAGCCCAGTCGACGGGGGGGTTCAGTACTTC.

V is TRBV20-1 and J is TRBJ2-5; TRBD2 matches 8 bases. The V gene end was trimmed by 5 bases and the J gene end by 1 base; junction bases not matched to a gene: 15. This CDR3 has 17 amino acids. Germline V CDR1 and CDR2: DFQATT, SNEGSKA (reference sequence). Written as DNA, the CDR3 is TGCAGTGCTGGGAGTTTTAGGACTAGCCTCGGCCAAGAGACCCAGTACTTC. Amino acid sequence: CSAGSFRTSLGQETQYF.

The J gene is TRBJ2-5, the V gene TRBV11-2; 8 positions match TRBD2. With V trimmed by 7 bases and J by 5 bases, 15 bases remained unmatched. Germline V gives CDR1 SGHAT, CDR2 FQNNGV. The CDR3 totals 16 residues. Here the CDR3 reads CASTPGSRGVGETQYF. In DNA, the CDR3 is TGTGCCAGCACCCCTGGGTCGCGGGGGGTGGGTGAGACCCAGTACTTC.